Here is one T cell receptor beta chain with its context. Its cognate antigen has yet to be identified. Per-nucleotide qualities are absent, and no much larger clonotype sits a single base away. The source of the sample is a study of blood T cell repertoires in COVID-19 (dated by TCRdb to 2018 to 2021). In terms of the full investigation: Samples from collaborators originated in the United States, Italy and Spain and spanned both the acute and convalescent phases of COVID-19. The material from the prospective study consisted of cDNA or gDNA derived from T cells, B-cell-depleted T cells, or PBMCs. Subjects who had been exposed to COVID-19, were actively infected with it, or had recovered from it provided the deeply sampled blood TCRbeta repertoires that made up the dataset. The repertoires were released in a freely available public database intended as a resource for research on the immune response to SARS-CoV-2. Samples came from the ongoing ImmuneRACE study (first 160 participants) plus 1,254 subjects from 6 global collaborators. Sample metadata almost always included a de-identified subject ID, COVID-19 status, age in years and sex. Where available, HLA class I and class II types were obtained from metadata supplied by the sample provider rather than from assay-based typing. Study-wide findings and limitations: The quantity of clinical and demographic metadata differed by source and by participant and was supplied without curation.

From the cysteine up to the phenylalanine, the CDR3 has a length of 14 residues. Left in the record is the CDR3 DNA by itself, 42 bases read in frame from the first base. After removal of 7 bases from V and 4 bases from J, the junction retains 8 bases not matched to a gene. Sequences PRHDT (CDR1) and FYEKMQ (CDR2) are obtained from the germline V gene (reference sequence). TCRbeta CDR3 regions were amplified from genomic DNA by means of the immunoSEQ Assay, a bias-controlled multiplex PCR. Per the source publication's procedure: Within the assay, amplification of reference gene primers was used to estimate how many nucleated cells each sample contained. Sequence reads were collapsed and filtered to measure the absolute abundance of every unique TCRbeta CDR3 rearrangement. For each sample, productive Simpson clonality was calculated as the square root of Simpson's diversity index across productive rearrangements. Held by TCRdb, this immuneACCESS table contains in-frame sequences only and omits some clones. Under half of the omission traces to an unresolved V gene where checked; the cause of the rest is unknown. V and J calls and clone size are those listed in that table; D and trimming were worked out from the DNA. Counted in this sample were about 280,000 clones; 85% of them appeared once. The ten largest make up 4.5% to 5.5% of the sample.

Whole blood was collected in K2EDTA tubes by collaborating institutions according to the institutions' own protocols. For TCRbeta analysis, collaborator samples were shipped as frozen whole blood, as isolated PBMCs, or as DNA extracted from either sample type. This sequence originates from a man aged 50-60 years with active or convalescent COVID-19. The material sequenced was peripheral blood. The chain is assembled from TRBV13 and TRBJ2-5, and TRBD1 matches 8 of the central bases. The CDR3 is CASTLGGTGETQYF. The DNA is as follows: TGTGCCAGCACCCTAGGCGGGACAGGAGAGACCCAGTACTTC. With the rest looked up from the reference TRBV13 and TRBJ2-5 genes rather than sequenced, the full variable domain is AAGVIQSPRHLIKEKRETATLKCYPIPRHDTVYWYQQGPGQDPQFLISFYEKMQSDKGSIPDRFSAQQFSDYHSELNMSSLELGDSALYFCASTLGGTGETQYFGPGTRLLVL.